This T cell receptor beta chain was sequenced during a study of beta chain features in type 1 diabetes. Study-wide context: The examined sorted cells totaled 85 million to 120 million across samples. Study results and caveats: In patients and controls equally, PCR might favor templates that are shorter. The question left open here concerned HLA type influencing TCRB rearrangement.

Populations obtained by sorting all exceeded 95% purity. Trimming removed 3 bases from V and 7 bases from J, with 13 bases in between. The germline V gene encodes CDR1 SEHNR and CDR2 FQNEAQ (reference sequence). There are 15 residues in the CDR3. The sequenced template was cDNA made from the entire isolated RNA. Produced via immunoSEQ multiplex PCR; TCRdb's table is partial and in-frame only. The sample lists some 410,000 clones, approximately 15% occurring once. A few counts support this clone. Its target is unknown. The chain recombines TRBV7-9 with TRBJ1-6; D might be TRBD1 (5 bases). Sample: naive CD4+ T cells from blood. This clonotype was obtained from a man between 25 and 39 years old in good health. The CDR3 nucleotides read TGTGCCAGCAGCTTCGGGGGAATTGAGAATTCACCCCTCCACTTT. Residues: CASSFGGIENSPLHF.